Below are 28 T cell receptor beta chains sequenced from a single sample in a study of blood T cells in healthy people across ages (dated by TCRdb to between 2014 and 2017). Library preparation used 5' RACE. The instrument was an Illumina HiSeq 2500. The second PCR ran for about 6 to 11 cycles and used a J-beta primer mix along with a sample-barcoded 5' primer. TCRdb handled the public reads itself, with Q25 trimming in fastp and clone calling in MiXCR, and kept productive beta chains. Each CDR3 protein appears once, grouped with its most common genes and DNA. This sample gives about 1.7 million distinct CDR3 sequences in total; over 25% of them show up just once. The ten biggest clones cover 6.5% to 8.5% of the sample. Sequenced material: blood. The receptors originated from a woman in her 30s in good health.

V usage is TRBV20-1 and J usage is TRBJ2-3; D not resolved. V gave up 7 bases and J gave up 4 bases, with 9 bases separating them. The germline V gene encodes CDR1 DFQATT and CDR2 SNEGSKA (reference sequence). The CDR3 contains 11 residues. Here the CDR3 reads CSVRLADTQYF. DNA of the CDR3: TGCAGTGTCCGGCTCGCAGATACGCAGTATTTT.

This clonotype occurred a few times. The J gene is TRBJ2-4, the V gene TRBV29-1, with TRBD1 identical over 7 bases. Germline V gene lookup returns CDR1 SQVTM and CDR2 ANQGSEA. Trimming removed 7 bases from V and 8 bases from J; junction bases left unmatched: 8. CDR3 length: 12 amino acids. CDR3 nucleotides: TGCAGCGGTATTGACAGGGATGACATTCAGTACTTC. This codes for CSGIDRDDIQYF.

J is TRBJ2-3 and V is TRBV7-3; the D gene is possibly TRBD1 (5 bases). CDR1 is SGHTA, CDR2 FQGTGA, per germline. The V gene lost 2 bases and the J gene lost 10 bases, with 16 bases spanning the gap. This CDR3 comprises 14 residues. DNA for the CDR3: TGTGCCAGCAGCTTAGGCAGGGAAGGGGATGCGCAGTATTTT. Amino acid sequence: CASSLGREGDAQYF.

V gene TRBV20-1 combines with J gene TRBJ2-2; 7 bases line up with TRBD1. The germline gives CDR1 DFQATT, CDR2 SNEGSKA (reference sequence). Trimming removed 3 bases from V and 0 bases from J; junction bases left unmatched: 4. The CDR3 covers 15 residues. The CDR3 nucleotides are TGCAGTGCTAGGCCGGGACAGACGAACACCGGGGAGCTGTTTTTT. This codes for CSARPGQTNTGELFF.

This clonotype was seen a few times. This CDR3 reads CASSQLSGRSEQFF. In DNA, the CDR3 is TGCGCCAGCAGCCAACTTAGCGGGAGAAGTGAGCAGTTCTTC. The gene calls are TRBV4-3 and TRBJ2-1; 9 nucleotides line up with TRBD2. Germline V gives CDR1 LGHNA, CDR2 YSLEER. This CDR3 is built from 14 residues. V shed 2 bases and J 9 bases; nucleotides not matched to a gene: 5.

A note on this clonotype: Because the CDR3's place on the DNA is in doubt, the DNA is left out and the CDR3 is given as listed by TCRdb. The CDR3 spells CSARTESNYGCTF. The J gene is TRBJ1-2, the V gene TRBV29-1; TRBD1 reflects the table's D call only, with no check against the DNA. Looked up from germline, CDR1 is SQVTM and CDR2 is ANQGSEA. The CDR3 totals 13 residues, both ends included.

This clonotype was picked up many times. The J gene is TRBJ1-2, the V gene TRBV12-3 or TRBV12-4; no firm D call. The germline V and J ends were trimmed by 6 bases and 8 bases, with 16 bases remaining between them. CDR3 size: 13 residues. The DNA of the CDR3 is TGTGCCAGCAGCCTCCTGAGGCTGGGAGGCTACACCTTC. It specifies CASSLLRLGGYTF.

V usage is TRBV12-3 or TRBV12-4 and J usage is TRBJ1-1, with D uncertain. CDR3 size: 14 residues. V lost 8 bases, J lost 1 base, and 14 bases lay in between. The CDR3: CASGLYRENTEAFF. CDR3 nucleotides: TGTGCCAGCGGCCTTTACCGGGAGAACACTGAAGCTTTCTTT.

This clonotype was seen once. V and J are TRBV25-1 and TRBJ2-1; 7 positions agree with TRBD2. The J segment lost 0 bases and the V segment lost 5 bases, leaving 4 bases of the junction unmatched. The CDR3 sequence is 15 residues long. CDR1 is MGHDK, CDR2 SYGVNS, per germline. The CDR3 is CASSKAGLSYNEQFF. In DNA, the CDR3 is TGTGCCAGCAGTAAAGCGGGACTCTCCTACAATGAGCAGTTCTTC.

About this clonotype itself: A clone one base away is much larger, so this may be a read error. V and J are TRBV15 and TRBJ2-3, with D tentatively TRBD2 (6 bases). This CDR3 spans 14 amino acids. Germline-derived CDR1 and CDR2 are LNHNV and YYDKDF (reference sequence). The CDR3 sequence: CATSRGGDTDTRYF. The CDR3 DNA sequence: TGTGCCACCAGCAGAGGCGGGGATACAGATACGCGGTATTTT.

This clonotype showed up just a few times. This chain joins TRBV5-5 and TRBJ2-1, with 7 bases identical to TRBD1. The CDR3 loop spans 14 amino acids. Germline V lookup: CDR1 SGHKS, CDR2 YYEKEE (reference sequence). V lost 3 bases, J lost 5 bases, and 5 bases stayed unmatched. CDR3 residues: CASSSTGTDNEQFF. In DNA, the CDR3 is TGTGCCAGCAGCTCAACCGGGACAGACAATGAGCAGTTCTTC.

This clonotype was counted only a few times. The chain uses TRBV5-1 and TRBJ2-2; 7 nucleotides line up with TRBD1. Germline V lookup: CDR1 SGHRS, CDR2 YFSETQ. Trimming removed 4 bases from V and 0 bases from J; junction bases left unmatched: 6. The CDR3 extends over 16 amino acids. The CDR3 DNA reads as TGCGCCAGCAGCCCGGTGGACAGGTCGAACACCGGGGAGCTGTTTTTT. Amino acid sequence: CASSPVDRSNTGELFF.

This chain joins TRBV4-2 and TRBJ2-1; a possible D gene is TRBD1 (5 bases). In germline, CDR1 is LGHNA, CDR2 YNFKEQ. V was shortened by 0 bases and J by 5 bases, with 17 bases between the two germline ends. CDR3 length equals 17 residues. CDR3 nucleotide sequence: TGTGCCAGCAGCCAAGAGGGGCTTCTAAATTTCGACAATGAGCAGTTCTTC. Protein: CASSQEGLLNFDNEQFF.

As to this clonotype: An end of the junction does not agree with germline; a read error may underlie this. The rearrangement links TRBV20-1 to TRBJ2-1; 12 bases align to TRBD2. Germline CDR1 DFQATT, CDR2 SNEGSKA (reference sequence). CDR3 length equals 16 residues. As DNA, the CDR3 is TGCATTGCTAGAGATCCTTGGACTAGCGGGATCAACGAGCAGTTCTTC. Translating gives CIARDPWTSGINEQFF.

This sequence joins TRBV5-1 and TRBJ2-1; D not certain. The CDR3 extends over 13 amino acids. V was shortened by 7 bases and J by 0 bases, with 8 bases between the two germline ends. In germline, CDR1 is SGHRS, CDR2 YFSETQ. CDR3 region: CASGVSSYNEQFF. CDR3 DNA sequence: TGCGCCAGCGGGGTTAGCTCCTACAATGAGCAGTTCTTC.

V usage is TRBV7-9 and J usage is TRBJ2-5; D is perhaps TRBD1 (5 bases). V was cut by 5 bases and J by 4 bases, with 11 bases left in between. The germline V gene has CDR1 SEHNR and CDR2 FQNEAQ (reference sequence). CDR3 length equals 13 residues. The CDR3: CASSTQGGETQYF. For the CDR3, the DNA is TGTGCCAGCAGCACCCAGGGTGGAGAGACCCAGTACTTC.

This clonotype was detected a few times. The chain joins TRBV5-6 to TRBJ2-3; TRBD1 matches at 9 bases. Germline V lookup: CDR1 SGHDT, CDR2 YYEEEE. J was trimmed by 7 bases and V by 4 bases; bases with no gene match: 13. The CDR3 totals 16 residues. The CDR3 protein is CASSLAGQGSSNTQYF. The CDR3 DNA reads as TGTGCCAGCAGCCTGGCGGGACAGGGATCCTCCAATACGCAGTATTTT.

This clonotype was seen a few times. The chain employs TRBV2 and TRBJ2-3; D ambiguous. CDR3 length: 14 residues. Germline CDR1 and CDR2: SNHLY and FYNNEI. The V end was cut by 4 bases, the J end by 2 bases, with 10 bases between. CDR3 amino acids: CASSVTAYTDTQYF. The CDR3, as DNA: TGTGCCAGCAGTGTGACTGCCTACACAGATACGCAGTATTTT.

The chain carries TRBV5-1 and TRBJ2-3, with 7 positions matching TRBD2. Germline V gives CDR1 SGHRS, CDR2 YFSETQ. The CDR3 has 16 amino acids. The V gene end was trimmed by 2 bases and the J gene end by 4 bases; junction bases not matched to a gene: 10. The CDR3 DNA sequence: TGCGCCAGCAGCTTTCTTTATGGGCTAGCGGCAGATACGCAGTATTTT. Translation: CASSFLYGLAADTQYF.

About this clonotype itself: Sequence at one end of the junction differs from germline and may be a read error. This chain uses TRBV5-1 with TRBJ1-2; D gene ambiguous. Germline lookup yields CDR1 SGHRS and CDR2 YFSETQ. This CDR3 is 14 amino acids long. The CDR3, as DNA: TGCGCCAGCAGCTTCTCGACCGTCAACTATGGCTACATCTTC. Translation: CASSFSTVNYGYIF.

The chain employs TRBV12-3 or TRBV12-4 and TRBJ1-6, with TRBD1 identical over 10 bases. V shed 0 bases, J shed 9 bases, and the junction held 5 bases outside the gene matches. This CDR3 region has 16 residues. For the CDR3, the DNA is TGTGCCAGCAGTTTAGCGGGGACAGGGGTCGGTTCACCCCTCCACTTT. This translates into CASSLAGTGVGSPLHF.

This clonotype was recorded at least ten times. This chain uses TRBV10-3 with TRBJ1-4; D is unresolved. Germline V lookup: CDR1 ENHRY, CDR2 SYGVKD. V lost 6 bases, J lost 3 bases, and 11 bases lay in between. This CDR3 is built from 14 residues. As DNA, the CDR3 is TGTGCCATCAGGGCGGACCGGTCTAATGAAAAACTGTTTTTT. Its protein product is CAIRADRSNEKLFF.

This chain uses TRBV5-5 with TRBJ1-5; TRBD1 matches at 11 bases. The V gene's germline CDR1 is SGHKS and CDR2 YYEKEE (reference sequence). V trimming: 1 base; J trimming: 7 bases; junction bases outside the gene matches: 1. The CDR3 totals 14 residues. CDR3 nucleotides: TGTGCCAGCAGCTTGAGGGACAGGGGGCAGCCCCAGCATTTT. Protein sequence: CASSLRDRGQPQHF.

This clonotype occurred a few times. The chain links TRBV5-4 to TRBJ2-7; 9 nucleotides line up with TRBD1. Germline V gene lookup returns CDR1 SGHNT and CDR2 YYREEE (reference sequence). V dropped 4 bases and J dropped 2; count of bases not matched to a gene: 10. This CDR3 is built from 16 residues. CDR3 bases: TGTGCCAGCAGCCCTGGACAGGGGTTAATTGCCTACGAGCAGTACTTC. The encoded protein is CASSPGQGLIAYEQYF.

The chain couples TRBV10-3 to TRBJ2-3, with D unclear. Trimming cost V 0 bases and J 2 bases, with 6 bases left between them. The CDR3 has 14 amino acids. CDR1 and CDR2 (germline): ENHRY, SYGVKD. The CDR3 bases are TGTGCCATCAGTGAGTCTTCCAACACAGATACGCAGTATTTT. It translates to CAISESSNTDTQYF.

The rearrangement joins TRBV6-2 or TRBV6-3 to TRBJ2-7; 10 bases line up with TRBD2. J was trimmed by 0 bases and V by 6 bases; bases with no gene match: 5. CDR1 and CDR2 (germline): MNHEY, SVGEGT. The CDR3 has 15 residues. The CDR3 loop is CASRRIAGGSYEQYF. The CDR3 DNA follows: TGTGCCAGCAGGCGGATAGCGGGGGGCTCCTACGAGCAGTACTTC.

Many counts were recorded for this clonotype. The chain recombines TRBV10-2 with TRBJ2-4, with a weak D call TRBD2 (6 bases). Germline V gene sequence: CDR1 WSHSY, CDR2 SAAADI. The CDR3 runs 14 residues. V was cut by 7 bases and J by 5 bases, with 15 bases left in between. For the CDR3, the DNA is TGCGCCAGCACAAGACTAGAGGGTGAAAACATTCAGTACTTC. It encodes CASTRLEGENIQYF.

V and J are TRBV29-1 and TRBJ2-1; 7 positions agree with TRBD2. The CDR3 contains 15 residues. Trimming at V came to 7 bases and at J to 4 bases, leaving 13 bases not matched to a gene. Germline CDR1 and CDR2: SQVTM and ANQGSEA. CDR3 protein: CSAPPPSGDYNEQFF. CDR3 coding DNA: TGCAGCGCTCCTCCCCCAAGCGGGGATTACAATGAGCAGTTCTTC.